Here is one T cell receptor (beta chain) with its context. Its specificity is not known. This record belongs to a study of shared clonotypes between healthy human individuals. At the level of the study: Per-donor plates numbered three CD4 naive, three CD4 memory, two CD8 naive and one CD8 memory.

The germline gives CDR1 SGHNT, CDR2 YYREEE (reference sequence). J was trimmed by 1 base and V by 3 bases; bases with no gene match: 4. This CDR3 spans 16 amino acids. Findings and caveats of the study: Naive CD4 clonotype sharing across several donors was roughly 5%.

Assay: immunoSEQ multiplex PCR; the TCRdb copy retains only in-frame clones and omits some. The sample lists approximately 980,000 clones, around three quarters occurring once. Sequencing was done on a sample of memory CD4+ T cells sorted from blood. The subset was: CD45RA-negative fraction. This sequence was found in a young man in good health. The chain uses TRBV5-4 and TRBJ2-2; 9 bases line up with TRBD1. Here the CDR3 reads CASSSEGQGNTGELFF. The CDR3 region has the DNA TGTGCCAGCAGCTCGGAGGGACAGGGGAACACCGGGGAGCTGTTTTTT.